Given below is one T cell receptor (beta chain) in context. The clone's antigen remains unknown. The input lacks base qualities; no much larger clone sits a single base away. The sample originates from a study of cytomegalovirus exposure and HLA in healthy donors (dated by TCRdb to 2015 to 2018). Background on the whole study: An earlier analysis of 550 to 700 of the donors reported about 250 Gb of sequence data and more than 90 million unique TCR beta sequences from about 180 million T cells. An early release that covered 500 to 800 HLA-typed donors contained approximately 300 gigabases of sequencing data and 70 million to 100 million unique TCR sequences. Among the approximately 420 genotyped donors, more than 70% belonged to the genetic ancestry cluster associated with self-reported Caucasian donors. The aim of the study was to test whether cataloging public T cell receptors could identify signatures of past pathogen exposure. The T cell repertoires of several hundred subjects were profiled by immunosequencing and related to cytomegalovirus serostatus. In addition to the first cohort of roughly 700 subjects, a separate validation cohort of approximately 120 different subjects was used. To predict cytomegalovirus infection status, the study brought together high-throughput TCR immunosequencing, statistical association of individual TCRs with disease status, and machine learning. A later analysis re-examined previously published TCR beta repertoires from just over 650 donors and added high-resolution HLA genotyping to investigate patterns of TCR occurrence. Rather than drawing on any new phenotypic data, the later analysis identified candidate immune exposures from TCR beta sequences and the way those sequences occurred across donors. In an earlier analysis of 500 to 650 of the donors, high-throughput TCR beta sequencing was used to judge whether each TCR beta V gene segment behaved as functional or pseudogenic. Donor age, sex, ethnicity and CMV serostatus were collected together with the repertoire data. A later genetic analysis used genome-wide SNP genotypes for about three fifths of the 666 donors, treating that subset as a discovery cohort. All discovery cohort repertoires had been generated on a single sequencing platform. HLA typing included class I and class II loci at four-digit resolution. The number of typed donors differed by locus: roughly 620-630 for A, B, C, DRB1 and DQB1; approximately 540 for DQA1; approximately 610 for DPA1; and roughly 450 for DPB1. About five DR-DQ haplotypes were treated as single units for association and clustering because of strong linkage in the cohort. Among over 350 genotyped donors of the cohort, an average of around 240,000 unique TCR beta nucleotide sequences were sequenced per donor, roughly a sixth of them non-productive. General study outcomes and caveats: A later analysis found that HLA-associated TCR beta chains were more clonally expanded and had lower generation probabilities than equally common non-associated chains. In a later analysis, around 17,000 TCR beta sequences were associated with specific HLA alleles at a false discovery rate of 0.05. Strong co-occurrence of HLA alleles, especially DR and DQ, made assigning TCR associations to individual alleles difficult. Broadly in line with IMGT annotations, most TCR beta V segments showed up in productive rearrangements about 87% or about 30% of the time in an earlier analysis of 587 of the donors. Because HLA typing was missing for some donors at each locus, association tests included only the typed subset. Most CMV-associated TCR beta chains appeared to be HLA-restricted in a later analysis, and the HLA associations seemed to be driven largely by CMV exposure. A later genetic analysis associated a missense DCLRE1C variant with V-gene and J-gene trimming of TCR beta chains, and an independent cohort replicated the association. Over 15 rarely observed V segments, including chromosome 9 orphons, were excluded from the earlier analysis of about 610 of the donors because counts were too low. Because the 87-base-pair reads could not distinguish some IMGT-functional V segments, including TRBV6-2 and TRBV6-3, those segments were excluded. Several of the top co-occurrence clusters appeared to be linked to parvovirus B19, influenza, CMV and Epstein-Barr virus, according to a later analysis. Three of the identified cytomegalovirus-associated TCR beta chains were confirmed in vitro to be specific for cytomegalovirus antigens. The study gave a list of about 160 TCR beta chains associated with cytomegalovirus. A cluster of highly shared sequence variants was judged likely to represent a technical artifact of the sequencing pipeline. The presence/absence analyses assumed that sequencing depth was roughly uniform across donors, and that assumption may not be true. In both the original and validation cohorts, the classifier was reported to diagnose cytomegalovirus status with high specificity and sensitivity. CMV serostatus was the only immune exposure information available for the cohort. Correlated functional status among segregating V segments might reflect linkage disequilibrium, but an unknown experimental factor could not be ruled out. A later genetic analysis reported fewer N-insertions in productive TCRs among donors in an Asian-associated ancestry cluster than the roughly 700-donor mean. Across donors, most TCR sequences were observed very rarely, whereas some public TCRs were present in many individuals. A further reported finding was that TCR beta sequences accurately predicted the HLA-A and HLA-B alleles for most subjects in the first cohort. In this cohort, only TCR beta chains were sequenced, and detectable features were limited by the absence of alpha or paired-chain data. According to the authors, the approach could potentially be generalized to other disease states and immunological phenotypes. A later analysis found that TCR association rates varied across HLA loci, with DRB1 alleles showing the most associated TCRs and HLA-C alleles the fewest.

Trimming removed 5 bases from V and 0 bases from J; the gene matches leave 3 bases unexplained. Looking up the germline V gene yields CDR1 SGHTA and CDR2 FQGNSA. Counted from cysteine to phenylalanine, this CDR3 has 15 amino acids. The sequence is cut down to CDR3 DNA, 45 bases in frame from base 1. Library method: the immunoSEQ multiplex PCR assay. For the multiplex PCR, a mixture combining 60 forward primers for TCR Vbeta segments and 13 reverse primers for TCR Jbeta segments was used. Amplification of the CDR3 region of rearranged TCR beta genes was performed with a multiplex PCR assay on genomic DNA. The amplified TCR beta libraries were sequenced on the Illumina HiSeq System as 87-base-pair reads. In the original analysis: Across the 600 to 700 repertoires, a later analysis counted roughly 84 million unique TCR beta chains, 8.5 million to 12 million of which were shared by at least two donors. To remove PCR and sequencing errors, raw reads were error-corrected and collapsed into unique sequences using a nearest-neighbor algorithm that merged closely related sequences. Alignment of CDR3 sequences to IMGT reference sequences was used to assign V, D and J gene segments. For a sequence to be retained, a match of at least six nucleotides was required to both a V gene segment and a J gene segment. Rearrangements were called productive when the CDR3 lacked stop codons and stayed in frame with V and J; all others were non-productive. Following IMGT convention, CDR3 was defined as the stretch from the second conserved V-encoded cysteine up to the conserved J-encoded phenylalanine. The earlier analysis of about 590 of the donors excluded sequences that lacked an unambiguous match to a single V gene segment. An earlier analysis of 587 of the donors called V segments functional above 56.7% productive rearrangements and segregating when the between-donor standard deviation exceeded 5%. A statistical classification framework was developed to diagnose cytomegalovirus status using the catalog of TCR beta chain sequences. V and J gene assignment, in a later analysis, came from comparing TCR nucleotide sequences with IMGT/GENE-DB human TR gene sequences. Using the TCRdist pipeline, a later analysis assigned CDR3 sequences along with most-parsimonious VDJ recombination scenarios. In a later analysis, every TCR beta chain was defined by the combination of its CDR3 amino acid sequence and its V-gene family, and reads without a unique V-gene family were dropped. In a later analysis, approximately 640 highly shared, low-generation-probability nucleotide sequences were removed to address suspected cross-contamination and a sequencing artifact. In a later analysis, a clonal expansion index was calculated for each public chain from normalized within-repertoire ranks of inferred template counts. A later analysis computed generation probabilities with a VDJ recombination model fitted to out-of-frame rearrangements, and checked the results against IGoR. In a later analysis, TCR-TCR, TCR-HLA and TCR-CMV co-occurrence was scored with hypergeometric tests, and a repertoire-size bias correction was applied to TCR pairs. False discovery rates were estimated in a later analysis by permuting HLA or CMV assignments 20 times. In a later analysis, co-occurring TCRs were grouped using DBSCAN, with TCRdist sequence similarity added in when clustering inside HLA-allele-positive subsets. Co-occurrence clustering excluded repertoires with fewer than 30,000 or more than 120,000 public chains, plus five with anomalous nucleotide sharing. TCRdb provides this immuneACCESS table in a form limited to in-frame rearrangements. Some clones are lacking; in checked studies, under half of them reflect an unresolved V gene, and why the rest are absent is not known. That table is the source of V, J and clone size, and D and trimming were worked out from the DNA. The sample includes 110,000 or so clones, with approximately 77% observed a single time. The ten biggest clones cover roughly 5% of the sample.

In total, roughly 670 healthy bone marrow donors made up the cohort. Cohort members were all nominally healthy when sampled, although unrecorded immune exposures were likely present. The donor was CMV seropositive and was included in the group of 270 or so seropositive cohort members. A peripheral blood sample was provided by each donor, and peripheral blood mononuclear cells were used for TCR beta sequencing. The Qiagen DNeasy Blood Extraction Kit was used to extract genomic DNA from the blood cell samples. Recombination connected TRBV7-2 to TRBJ2-2; 7 bases in the middle match TRBD1. This receptor was taken from a middle-aged man in good health and CMV-seropositive. The sequencing input was PBMCs. Here is the DNA: TGTGCCAGCAGCGTAGGGACAGCGAACACCGGGGAGCTGTTTTTT. Its coded protein is CASSVGTANTGELFF. Beyond the CDR3, the reference TRBV7-2 and TRBJ2-2 genes provide the residues; the full variable domain reads: GAGVSQSPSNKVTEKGKDVELRCDPISGHTALYWYRQSLGQGLEFLIYFQGNSAPDKSGLPSDRFSAERTGGSVSTLTIQRTQQEDSAVYLCASSVGTANTGELFFGEGSRLTVL.